The clone carrying this T cell receptor beta chain was counted at least ten times. The data originate from a study of blood T cell repertoires in COVID-19. V dropped 4 bases and J dropped 9 bases, with 7 bases sitting between them. The CDR3 loop spans 11 amino acids. CDR1 LNHDA and CDR2 SQIVND come from the germline V gene (reference sequence). Per the study methods: Estimation of nucleated cell counts relied on the amplification of reference gene primers. Sequencing was performed with immunoSEQ multiplex PCR; in TCRdb, only in-frame clones are kept and a portion is missing. D and trimming were read from the DNA, whereas the V and J calls and clone size are those reported in that table. The profile shows 85,000 to 100,000 clones, about three quarters of them singletons.

J is TRBJ2-1 and V is TRBV19; D is uncertain. The sample consisted of peripheral blood. The sequence derives from a man in his fifties or sixties who had recovered from COVID-19. CDR3 sequence: CASSTNSEQFF. The CDR3 bases are TGTGCCAGTAGTACCAATTCTGAGCAGTTCTTC. Filled out from reference TRBV19 and TRBJ2-1, the complete variable domain reads DGGITQSPKYLFRKEGQNVTLSCEQNLNHDAMYWYRQDPGQGLRLIYYSQIVNDFQKGDIAEGYSVSREKKESFPLTVTSAQKNPTAFYLCASSTNSEQFFGPGTRLTVL.